Presented here are 21 T cell receptor beta chains from one specimen sequenced in a study of T cells in Graves' hyperthyroidism and ophthalmopathy (dated by TCRdb to about 2019). The receptor library was made with multiplex PCR. The listed sequencing device is Illumina HiSeq 2000. The TCR beta CDR3 regions were amplified from RNA transcripts. The TCR CDR3 was subjected to a first round of RT-PCR using the HTBI primer set and the Qiagen OneStep RT-PCR kit. TCRdb reanalyzed the raw reads on its own, using fastp at Q25 for trimming and MiXCR for clone calling, and kept in-frame beta chains. Under each unique CDR3 protein, matching rows form one entry showing the most common genes and DNA. Recorded for this sample are around 600,000 distinct CDR3 sequences; approximately 14% of them occurred a single time. The leading ten clones occupy 6.5% to 9% of the sample. The specimen was blood. These receptors all stem from a woman in her late teens or twenties with Graves' ophthalmopathy.

This clonotype appeared a few times. The chain recombines TRBV6-1 with TRBJ1-1, with TRBD1 identical over 9 bases. The CDR3 covers 15 residues. Germline loops: CDR1 MNHNS, CDR2 SASEGT. V shed 3 bases and J 6 bases; nucleotides not matched to a gene: 8. This chain's CDR3 is CASSDGGQGQSEAFF. For the CDR3, the DNA is TGTGCCAGCAGTGACGGAGGACAGGGGCAATCTGAAGCTTTCTTT.

This clonotype was counted many times. The chain links TRBV2 to TRBJ1-1; 9 bases are shared with TRBD1. The CDR3 consists of 13 residues. V gave up 3 bases and J gave up 12 bases; unmatched junction bases: 8. Germline lookup yields CDR1 SNHLY and CDR2 FYNNEI. The CDR3 reads CASSEVGQGEPFF. CDR3 DNA sequence: TGTGCCAGCAGTGAGGTGGGACAGGGAGAACCTTTCTTT.

This clonotype was seen ten or more times. J is TRBJ2-2 and V is TRBV7-2; no reliable D call. The CDR3 is 16 residues long. The ends were cut back, 5 bases at V and 4 bases at J, with 17 bases in the middle. Germline CDR1 reads SGHTA; CDR2 reads FQGNSA. In DNA form, the CDR3 reads TGTGCCAGCAGCGGCACCCTAAGGGTCGTCACCGGGGAGCTGTTTTTT. Its translation: CASSGTLRVVTGELFF.

This clonotype has a count of ten or more. The rearrangement joins TRBV2 to TRBJ1-1; D unresolved. This CDR3 comprises 11 residues. Germline V CDR1 and CDR2: SNHLY, FYNNEI. V shed 6 bases and J shed 5 bases, with 7 bases lying between them. The CDR3 DNA reads TGTGCCAGCAGGGACCAGACTGAAGCTTTCTTT. The encoded protein is CASRDQTEAFF.

This clonotype was observed a few times. J is TRBJ2-7 and V is TRBV12-3 or TRBV12-4, with TRBD1 matching over 9 bases. With 6 bases clipped from V and 0 bases from J, the junction kept 9 bases outside the gene matches. CDR3 length equals 16 residues. The CDR3: CASSSYGTGFSYEQYF. Here the CDR3 DNA reads TGTGCCAGCAGCTCTTATGGGACAGGGTTCTCCTACGAGCAGTACTTC.

This clonotype was observed many times. V usage is TRBV28 and J usage is TRBJ2-7; D assignment may be TRBD1 or TRBD2 (5 bases each). V dropped 3 bases and J dropped 5 bases, with 11 bases sitting between them. There are 13 residues in the CDR3. Germline V lookup: CDR1 MDHEN, CDR2 SYDVKM. The CDR3 nucleotides are TGTGCCAGCAGTTTTTGGGGGTCGCACGAGCAGTACTTC. This translates into CASSFWGSHEQYF.

This clonotype was observed many times. V usage is TRBV24-1 and J usage is TRBJ2-3; the D gene is possibly TRBD1 (6 bases). V lost 4 bases, J lost 3 bases, and 16 bases lay in between. Germline loops: CDR1 KGHDR, CDR2 SFDVKD. The CDR3 sequence is 16 residues long. This chain's CDR3 is CATSDPTGTRTDTQYF. In nucleotides, the CDR3 is TGTGCCACCAGTGACCCTACAGGGACGAGAACAGATACGCAGTATTTT.

This chain connects TRBV19 to TRBJ2-5, with 7 bases matching TRBD2. The CDR3 loop spans 13 amino acids. V lost 2 bases to trimming and J lost 4 bases; unmatched junction nucleotides: 1. Germline CDR1 reads LNHDA; CDR2 reads SQIVND (reference sequence). CDR3 nucleotides: TGTGCCAGTAGTATACGCGGGAGAGAGACCCAGTACTTC. The encoded protein is CASSIRGRETQYF.

This clonotype has just a few counts. CDR3 sequence: CASSPRGGRGPGNEQFF. Written as DNA, the CDR3 is TGTGCCAGCTCACCACGCGGTGGCAGGGGCCCCGGCAATGAGCAGTTCTTC. The genes are TRBV18 and TRBJ2-1; TRBD1 might be the D (6 bases). Germline CDR1 KGHSH, CDR2 LQKENI. V was pared by 1 base and J by 6 bases, with 19 bases between. The CDR3 is made up of 17 amino acids.

This clonotype showed up many times. The genes are TRBV18 and TRBJ2-1, with D uncertain. V was shortened by 3 bases and J by 5 bases, with 5 bases between the two germline ends. The CDR3 runs to 12 residues. Germline CDR1 is KGHSH and CDR2 is LQKENI. CDR3 bases: TGTGCCAGCTCACCGACAAACAATGAGCAGTTCTTC. Translation gives CASSPTNNEQFF.

This clonotype was observed at least ten times. V usage is TRBV12-3 or TRBV12-4 and J usage is TRBJ1-2, with 7 bases matching TRBD1. The CDR3 runs 15 residues. With V trimmed by 7 bases and J by 4 bases, 12 bases remained unmatched. The CDR3 loop is CASTVAGGEVYGYTF. CDR3 in DNA: TGTGCCAGCACTGTCGCAGGGGGGGAAGTCTATGGCTACACCTTC.

The J gene is TRBJ2-2, the V gene TRBV5-4; a weak D match, TRBD2 (5 bases). Per the germline V gene, CDR1 is SGHNT and CDR2 is YYREEE (reference sequence). CDR3 length: 15 residues. V shed 2 bases and J shed 6 bases, with 14 bases lying between them. CDR3 sequence (DNA): TGTGCCAGCAGCTTTGGAGGTGTGAAAGCCGGGGAGCTGTTTTTT. Its protein is CASSFGGVKAGELFF.

This clonotype was counted many times. CDR3: CASSPSGMNTEAFF. The CDR3 region has the DNA TGTGCCAGCAGCCCCTCGGGGATGAACACTGAAGCTTTCTTT. The chain carries TRBV6-1 and TRBJ1-1, with D hard to call. CDR3 length: 14 residues. Germline CDR1 MNHNS, CDR2 SASEGT. The germline V and J ends were trimmed by 6 bases and 0 bases, with 11 bases remaining between them.

The chain couples TRBV19 to TRBJ1-4; no clear D. The CDR3 totals 15 residues. V lost 0 bases, J lost 5 bases, and 10 bases lay in between. The germline V gene encodes CDR1 LNHDA and CDR2 SQIVND (reference sequence). DNA of the CDR3: TGTGCCAGTAGTATAGACGGGCCCGGGAATGAAAAACTGTTTTTT. Residues: CASSIDGPGNEKLFF.

The rearrangement joins TRBV9 to TRBJ1-2, with D possibly matching TRBD1 (5 bases). The CDR3 contains 18 residues. The V end was cut by 0 bases, the J end by 11 bases, with 29 bases between. Germline values: CDR1 SGDLS, CDR2 YYNGEE. The CDR3 DNA follows: TGTGCCAGCAGCGTAGAGGGACTGCCTTCCCTCCGCGCTATTAGGTACACCTTC. This encodes CASSVEGLPSLRAIRYTF. Drawing the rest from reference TRBV9 and TRBJ1-2, the complete variable domain is DSGVTQTPKHLITATGQRVTLRCSPRSGDLSVYWYQQSLDQGLQFLIQYYNGEERAKGNILERFSAQQFPDLHSELNLSSLELGDSALYFCASSVEGLPSLRAIRYTFGSGTRLTVV.

This clonotype came up many times. The rearrangement uses TRBV28 and TRBJ1-1; the D gene is possibly TRBD1 (5 bases). The CDR3 runs to 15 residues. Germline CDR1 is MDHEN and CDR2 is SYDVKM. The V end lost 7 bases, the J end lost 3 bases, and 18 bases lay between the germline ends. This CDR3 is CASTIATVKHTEAFF. In DNA, the CDR3 is TGTGCCAGCACAATAGCGACAGTAAAGCACACTGAAGCTTTCTTT.

This chain links TRBV5-1 with TRBJ1-5, with D perhaps matching TRBD1 (5 bases). Germline CDR1 SGHRS, CDR2 YFSETQ. The V end lost 0 bases, the J end lost 1 base, and 11 bases lay between the germline ends. The CDR3 runs 16 residues. The CDR3 DNA reads as TGCGCCAGCAGCTTGGCGTGGGGCACAAGCAATCAGCCCCAGCATTTT. It specifies CASSLAWGTSNQPQHF.

This clonotype was observed at least ten times. The chain links TRBV12-3 or TRBV12-4 to TRBJ1-2; 7 positions match TRBD1. This CDR3 has 15 residues. The V segment lost 7 bases and the J segment 4 bases; nucleotides outside the gene matches: 12. In nucleotides, the CDR3 is TGTGCCAGCACCCTCCGCCGGGACAGCCTCTATGGCTACACCTTC. This encodes CASTLRRDSLYGYTF.

This clonotype was observed at least ten times. The chain couples TRBV6-1 to TRBJ1-1; D unresolved. The CDR3 is 14 residues long. Looked up from germline, CDR1 is MNHNS and CDR2 is SASEGT. V gave up 5 bases and J gave up 1 base, with 11 bases separating them. CDR3 nucleotide sequence: TGTGCCAGCAGTAGGAGGAGGTCGAACACTGAAGCTTTCTTT. Its translation is CASSRRRSNTEAFF.

This clonotype came up many times. The gene calls are TRBV28 and TRBJ2-7; tentatively, D is TRBD1 or TRBD2 (6 bases each). Looked up from germline, CDR1 is MDHEN and CDR2 is SYDVKM. This CDR3 has 15 residues. The V and J ends lost 7 bases and 5 bases respectively, with 21 bases between them. The CDR3 spells CASISASGALDEQYF. In DNA form, the CDR3 reads TGTGCCAGCATTTCCGCCTCGGGGGCACTAGACGAGCAGTACTTC.

This clonotype was recorded at least ten times. This rearrangement joins TRBV5-6 to TRBJ1-2, with D possibly matching TRBD1 (6 bases). The germline CDR1 and CDR2 sequences are SGHDT and YYEEEE. Trimming took off 4 bases at V and 4 bases at J, with 20 bases between the two ends. CDR3 length equals 16 residues. CDR3 protein: CASSGITGRYSYGYTF. In DNA, the CDR3 is TGTGCCAGCAGCGGGATTACAGGGCGGTATTCCTATGGCTACACCTTC. Drawing the rest from reference TRBV5-6 and TRBJ1-2, the complete variable domain is DAGVTQSPTHLIKTRGQQVTLRCSPKSGHDTVSWYQQALGQGPQFIFQYYEEEERQRGNFPDRFSGHQFPNYSSELNVNALLLGDSALYLCASSGITGRYSYGYTFGSGTRLTVV.